This is a list of T cell receptor beta chains from one sample in a study of blood T cell repertoires in COVID-19. Some clones are missing from TCRdb's copy, which holds only in-frame ones; the method was immunoSEQ multiplex PCR. Here the sample spans more than 200,000 clones, 88% being singletons. The sample taken for sequencing was peripheral blood. Every receptor here comes from a man aged 65 to 79 with acute or convalescent COVID-19. The CDR3 runs from the conserved cysteine through the conserved F or W. The D gene is left open where the match is weak. Rows may omit the clone size; those that give it use once, few, many or a size class.

v_call	j_call	d_call	clone_size	cdr3_nt	cdr3_aa
TRBV5-1	TRBJ1-1	TRBD1	-	TGCGCCAGCAGCGAGGGACAGCCGATGAACACTGAAGCTTTCTTT	CASSEGQPMNTEAFF
TRBV6-4	TRBJ1-5	TRBD1	-	TGTGCCAGCAGTGAATATGACAGGGCCAATCAGCCCCAGCATTTT	CASSEYDRANQPQHF
TRBV21-1	TRBJ2-1	-	-	TGTGCCAGCAGCCTCCGGGACAGGACGCCTTTGTCGCAGTTCTTC	CASSLRDRTPLSQFF
TRBV25-1	TRBJ1-4	-	-	TGTGCCAGCAGTGAGGCGGGTAATGAAAAACTGTTTTTT	CASSEAGNEKLFF
TRBV19	TRBJ2-1	-	-	TGTGCCAGTAGTATAGATTGGGTCTCGGGTAGCAAGTACAATGAGCAGTTCTTC	CASSIDWVSGSKYNEQFF
TRBV5-1	TRBJ2-7	TRBD1	-	TGCGCCAGCAGCTCGGACAGGGGAGGAGGCTACGAGCAGTACTTC	CASSSDRGGGYEQYF
TRBV25-1	TRBJ1-1	-	once	TGTGCCAGCAGTGATTCGGTGCACACTGAAGCTTTCTTT	CASSDSVHTEAFF
TRBV5-4	TRBJ1-1	TRBD1	-	TGTGCCAGCAGCTTCGTCGCGGGGACAGGGAACACTGAAGCTTTCTTT	CASSFVAGTGNTEAFF
TRBV9	TRBJ2-2	-	-	TGTGCCAGCAGCGTAGCTCGGACAGTCGGGGAGCTGTTTTTT	CASSVARTVGELFF
TRBV2	TRBJ2-2	-	-	TGTGCCAGCAGTGAACGGCGGACGAACACCGGGGAGCTGTTTTTT	CASSERRTNTGELFF
TRBV18	TRBJ1-1	-	-	TGTGCCAGCTCACCAGCCTCTATGAACACTGAAGCTTTCTTT	CASSPASMNTEAFF
TRBV4-1	TRBJ2-1	TRBD2	-	TGCGCCAGCAGCCAACTGCGGGAGATCTACAATGAGCAGTTCTTC	CASSQLREIYNEQFF
TRBV10-3	TRBJ2-2	TRBD1	once	TGTGCCATCAGTGACCCCGGACAGGGCGCGAACACCGGGGAGCTGTTTTTT	CAISDPGQGANTGELFF
TRBV7-2	TRBJ1-5	-	-	TGTGCCAGCAGCCAAGGGGGGGGGCTCGGTCAGCCCCAGCATTTT	CASSQGGGLGQPQHF
TRBV3-1/TRBV3-2	TRBJ1-5	TRBD1	few	TGTGCCAGCAGCCCGGGACAGGGGGCAGGTCAGCCCCAGCATTTT	CASSPGQGAGQPQHF
TRBV27	TRBJ1-2	-	-	TGTGCCAGCAGTTTGAGTCGGGGGTATGGCTACACCTTC	CASSLSRGYGYTF
TRBV5-4	TRBJ2-7	TRBD1	-	TGTGCCAGCAGCCTTTTCCGAGGGACAGGGACCTACGAGCAGTACTTC	CASSLFRGTGTYEQYF
TRBV2	TRBJ1-5	TRBD1	-	TGTGCCAGCCATGGACAGGGGAGCAATCAGCCCCAGCATTTT	CASHGQGSNQPQHF
TRBV27	TRBJ2-7	-	-	TGTGCCAGCGGCGCACGGGGCTACGAGCAGTACTTC	CASGARGYEQYF
TRBV9	TRBJ2-7	TRBD1	-	TGTGCCAGCAGCGTGGCCGGGACAGTCGACTACGAGCAGTACTTC	CASSVAGTVDYEQYF
TRBV5-1	TRBJ2-1	TRBD1	-	TGCGCCAGCAGCGGACAGGAGAGCTCCTACAATGAGCAGTTCTTC	CASSGQESSYNEQFF
TRBV18	TRBJ2-1	TRBD2	-	TGTGCCAGCTCGCGCGGACTAGCGGGAGACAATGAGCAGTTCTTC	CASSRGLAGDNEQFF
TRBV5-1	TRBJ1-6	-	-	TGCGCCAGCAGCTTGGCAGATAATTCACCCCTCCACTTT	CASSLADNSPLHF
TRBV6-2/TRBV6-3	TRBJ1-2	TRBD1	few	TGTGCCAGCAGTTACCCGGGACAGGAGTTGAATGGCTACACCTTC	CASSYPGQELNGYTF
TRBV27	TRBJ2-3	TRBD2	-	TGTGCCAGCAGTTCCGGGACTAGCGGGAGTGGGACAGATACGCAGTATTTT	CASSSGTSGSGTDTQYF
TRBV28	TRBJ1-1	-	-	TGTGCCAGCAGTACCTCACCGAGGAAAGCTTTCTTT	CASSTSPRKAFF
TRBV5-4	TRBJ1-2	-	few	TGTGCCAGCAGCTTGGACAGAACGATATATGGCTACACCTTC	CASSLDRTIYGYTF
TRBV5-1	TRBJ2-3	-	-	TGCGCCAGCAGCCCAAGCACAGATACGCAGTATTTT	CASSPSTDTQYF
TRBV13	TRBJ2-6	-	-	TGTGCCAGCAGCTTCGGGGTATCTGGGGCCAACGTCCTGACTTTC	CASSFGVSGANVLTF
TRBV28	TRBJ1-1	-	-	TGTGCCAGCAGTCCTCCCCGCAGGAGGGGCACTGAAGCTTTCTTT	CASSPPRRRGTEAFF
TRBV19	TRBJ1-4	TRBD1	-	TGTGCCAGTAGTACCCAGGGACAGGGGGTAACCCTGACTAATGAAAAACTGTTTTTT	CASSTQGQGVTLTNEKLFF
TRBV2	TRBJ1-4	TRBD1	-	TGTGCCAGCAACAATCAGGGGGTTGAAAAACTGTTTTTT	CASNNQGVEKLFF
TRBV5-6	TRBJ2-4	TRBD2	-	TGTGCCAGCAGCTTAGGGTCGGGCGGGAGCGCCAAAAACATTCAGTACTTC	CASSLGSGGSAKNIQYF
TRBV5-1	TRBJ2-5	TRBD1	-	TGCGCCAGCAGCTTACCGGGGACAGTGGAGACCCAGTACTTC	CASSLPGTVETQYF
TRBV5-4	TRBJ2-3	-	-	TGTGCCAGCAGCTTCATTAGCACAGATACGCAGTATTTT	CASSFISTDTQYF
TRBV9	TRBJ2-2	-	few	TGTGCCAGCAGCGTACAAAACACCGGGGAGCTGTTTTTT	CASSVQNTGELFF
TRBV6-4	TRBJ2-6	TRBD2	-	TGTGCCAGCAGTCCCACTAGCGGGTTACCCTCTGGGGCCAACGTCCTGACTTTC	CASSPTSGLPSGANVLTF
TRBV5-1	TRBJ2-2	TRBD1	-	TGCGCCAGCAGCTCAAATCCGGGACAGGGTCCCACCGGGGAGCTGTTTTTT	CASSSNPGQGPTGELFF
TRBV10-3	TRBJ1-2	-	-	TGTGCCATCAGCGACCCTCGGGGGGCAGGTGGCTACACCTTC	CAISDPRGAGGYTF
TRBV19	TRBJ1-2	TRBD1	-	TGTGCCAGTAGTATAGAGTTGCGGACAGGGGCTGGCTACACCTTC	CASSIELRTGAGYTF
TRBV7-9	TRBJ2-1	-	-	TGTGCCAGCAGCTTAGGGGCAGGGGATAGCTCCTACAATGAGCAGTTCTTC	CASSLGAGDSSYNEQFF
TRBV6-6	TRBJ1-1	-	-	TGTGCCAGCAGTCTACAGGGACAGAACACTGAAGCTTTCTTT	CASSLQGQNTEAFF
TRBV2	TRBJ1-1	-	-	TGTGCCAGCAGGACGGACAGGAACACTGAAGCTTTCTTT	CASRTDRNTEAFF
TRBV19	TRBJ2-2	-	-	TGTGCCAGTATAGGAGAGGCCGGGGAGCTGTTTTTT	CASIGEAGELFF
TRBV18	TRBJ1-1	-	-	TGTGCCAGCTCACCGTTCGGGGGTACTGAAGCTTTCTTT	CASSPFGGTEAFF
TRBV27	TRBJ1-2	-	-	TGTGCCAGCAGTTTAATGGCAGGGTACGGCTACACCTTC	CASSLMAGYGYTF
TRBV3-1/TRBV3-2	TRBJ2-5	-	-	TGTGCCAGCAGCCTTGGGACTTGGGGGACCCAGTACTTC	CASSLGTWGTQYF
TRBV19	TRBJ1-4	TRBD1	-	TGTGCCAGTAGCCCAGGACAGGAATTTAATGAAAAACTGTTTTTT	CASSPGQEFNEKLFF
TRBV2	TRBJ2-7	-	-	TGTGCCAGCAGTGTGTTCCCGGTAAGCTCCTACGAGCAGTACTTC	CASSVFPVSSYEQYF
TRBV18	TRBJ2-6	TRBD1	-	TGTGCCAGCTCACCACGAATGGGACAGGGCTCCGTCTCTGGGGCCAACGTCCTGACTTTC	CASSPRMGQGSVSGANVLTF
TRBV27	TRBJ2-5	-	-	TGTGCCAGCAGTTTTAACGGGGAGACCCAGTACTTC	CASSFNGETQYF
TRBV10-3	TRBJ2-7	TRBD1	-	TGTGCCACAACTCAGGGGGCAGGCGAGCAGTACTTC	CATTQGAGEQYF
TRBV7-2	TRBJ1-5	-	-	TGTGCCAGCTCTGATGCGGGGAGGACTCAGCCCCAGCATTTT	CASSDAGRTQPQHF
TRBV7-7	TRBJ2-1	TRBD2	-	TGTGCTAGCAGTCTTTCGACTAGCGGGAGGGTGAATGAGCAGTTCTTC	CASSLSTSGRVNEQFF
TRBV6-5	TRBJ1-6	TRBD1	-	TGTGCCAGCAGTTACGGACAGGGTAATACACCCCTCCACTTT	CASSYGQGNTPLHF
TRBV5-1	TRBJ2-5	TRBD2	once	TGCGCCAGCAGCTTGGGAATAGCGGGACCCCAAGAGACCCAGTACTTC	CASSLGIAGPQETQYF
TRBV27	TRBJ2-5	-	-	TGTGCCAGCAGTTTAGCGTGGGACGGGAGTGTCACCCAAGAGACCCAGTACTTC	CASSLAWDGSVTQETQYF
TRBV19	TRBJ2-1	TRBD2	-	TGTGCCAGTAGCGAGCGGGAAGGTACCCAGCAGTTCTTC	CASSEREGTQQFF
TRBV7-9	TRBJ1-1	-	once	TGTGCCAGCAGCTTCGGACAGACAAACACTGAAGCTTTCTTT	CASSFGQTNTEAFF